This TCR beta chain was captured by sequencing in a study of OX40 agonist ivuxolimab in advanced cancers. Study background: Males comprised about 84% of the group, whose mean age was about 60 years (range roughly 20 to 85).

Sampled blood was obtained at baseline, cycle 4 day 1, and cycle 7 day 1. Produced via immunoSEQ multiplex PCR; TCRdb's table is partial and in-frame only. The sample includes approximately 60,000 clones, around 87% of them seen just once. J was trimmed by 3 bases and V by 5 bases; bases with no gene match: 7. This CDR3 is built from 14 residues. CDR1 and CDR2 from the germline V gene are MNHEY and SMNVEV (reference sequence). This sequence originates from an adult with an advanced solid tumor such as melanoma, head and neck, liver or kidney cancer. The genes are TRBV27 and TRBJ2-7, with 7 bases that match TRBD2. The source material was CD4+ or CD8+ T cells sorted from blood, sampled in a trial of the OX40 agonist ivuxolimab. CDR3 region: CASSPGTKSYEQYF. CDR3 nucleotide sequence: TGTGCCAGCAGTCCCGGGACTAAGAGCTACGAGCAGTACTTC.